The source of this T cell receptor beta chain is a study of blood T cell repertoires in COVID-19. As for the study in general: The study drew acute and convalescent COVID-19 samples from the United States, Italy and Spain.

Participant reports of clinical history set cohort assignment. Recovered status in Cohort 3 required two negative PCRs, clearance, or symptom resolution. In the original workflow: Scientists estimated how many nucleated cells there were by amplifying reference gene primers. Data came from immunoSEQ multiplex PCR; TCRdb stores just in-frame clones and leaves some out. V, J and clone size are taken as reported in that table, and D and trimming were inferred from the DNA itself. The repertoire includes about 320,000 clones, about nine tenths of them detected once, and 5.2% sits in the top ten. Germline-derived CDR1 and CDR2 are SNHLY and FYNNEI. V lost 3 bases and J lost 7; bases outside the gene matches: 6. The CDR3 is 16 residues long.

The V and J genes are TRBV2 and TRBJ2-2; 12 bases are a match to TRBD2. The specimen was PBMCs or T cells enriched from blood (not recorded which). This sequence was found in a man aged 55 to 70 who had recovered from COVID-19. CDR3 in amino acids: CASSDRTSGTIGELFF. CDR3 sequence (DNA): TGTGCCAGCAGTGATAGGACTAGCGGGACGATCGGGGAGCTGTTTTTT.